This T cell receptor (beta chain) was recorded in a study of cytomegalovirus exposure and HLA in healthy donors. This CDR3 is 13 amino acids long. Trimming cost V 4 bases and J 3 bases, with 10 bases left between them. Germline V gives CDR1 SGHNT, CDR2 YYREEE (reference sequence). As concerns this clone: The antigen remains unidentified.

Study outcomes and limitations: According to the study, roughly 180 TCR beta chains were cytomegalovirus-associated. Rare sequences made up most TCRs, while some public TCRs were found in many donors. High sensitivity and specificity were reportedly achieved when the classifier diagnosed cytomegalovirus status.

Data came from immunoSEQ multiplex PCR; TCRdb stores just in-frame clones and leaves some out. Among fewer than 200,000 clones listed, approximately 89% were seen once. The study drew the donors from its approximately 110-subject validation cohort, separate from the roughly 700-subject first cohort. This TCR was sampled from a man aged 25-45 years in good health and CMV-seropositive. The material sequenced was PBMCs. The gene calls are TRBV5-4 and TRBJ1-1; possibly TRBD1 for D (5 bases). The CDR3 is CASSLDKYTEAFF. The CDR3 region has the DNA TGTGCCAGCAGCCTGGACAAATACACTGAAGCTTTCTTT.